Below, 24 T cell receptor beta chains from the same sample are listed, as sequenced in a study of radiotherapy plus CTLA-4 blockade in lung cancer. Data came from immunoSEQ multiplex PCR; TCRdb stores just in-frame clones and leaves some out. The table has roughly 69,000 clones, 76% seen once; the top ten hold about a sixth. The sample was peripheral blood, taken from a patient treated with radiotherapy plus ipilimumab. The receptor set was obtained from a human donor with non-small cell lung cancer whose response to radiotherapy plus ipilimumab could not be evaluated. Some clones in this sample may be carry-over from other donors' samples.

The rearrangement links TRBV2 to TRBJ1-1, with TRBD1 matching over 8 bases. Germline V lookup: CDR1 SNHLY, CDR2 FYNNEI. This CDR3 is 17 amino acids long. The V gene end was trimmed by 0 bases and the J gene end by 9 bases; junction bases not matched to a gene: 15. This CDR3 reads CASSEASSFGQGRKAFF. CDR3 in DNA: TGTGCCAGCAGTGAAGCGTCTTCGTTTGGACAGGGTCGCAAAGCTTTCTTT.

The V call is TRBV28, the J call TRBJ1-2; D is ambiguous. Germline V gene sequence: CDR1 MDHEN, CDR2 SYDVKM. V dropped 2 bases and J dropped 3 bases, with 13 bases sitting between them. The length of the CDR3 is 15 residues. CDR3 coding DNA: TGTGCCAGCAGTTTAAGGTCGGGATGGGACTATGGCTACACCTTC. As protein: CASSLRSGWDYGYTF.

This chain links TRBV7-9 with TRBJ2-3; D is undetermined. Deletions cut 3 bases from V and 0 bases from J, with 7 bases between. This CDR3 is built from 14 residues. CDR1 SEHNR and CDR2 FQNEAQ come from the germline V gene (reference sequence). CDR3 DNA sequence: TGTGCCAGCAGCTTTTTTACTAGCACAGATACGCAGTATTTT. This sequence encodes CASSFFTSTDTQYF.

This chain links TRBV5-4 with TRBJ2-7; TRBD1 agrees at 10 bases. This CDR3 spans 16 amino acids. The V and J ends lost 3 bases and 2 bases, in that order; junction bases with no gene match: 8. Germline assignment: CDR1 SGHNT and CDR2 YYREEE (reference sequence). In nucleotides, the CDR3 is TGTGCCAGCAGCTCACCGGGACAGGGGCTAGCCTACGAGCAGTACTTC. Its translation: CASSSPGQGLAYEQYF. Filled out from reference TRBV5-4 and TRBJ2-7, the complete variable domain reads ETGVTQSPTHLIKTRGQQVTLRCSSQSGHNTVSWYQQALGQGPQFIFQYYREEENGRGNFPPRFSGLQFPNYSSELNVNALELDDSALYLCASSSPGQGLAYEQYFGPGTRLTVT.

The rearrangement joins TRBV18 to TRBJ2-5; 7 nucleotides agree with TRBD1. With 2 bases clipped from V and 1 base from J, the junction kept 7 bases outside the gene matches. Germline V gene lookup returns CDR1 KGHSH and CDR2 LQKENI. The CDR3 consists of 16 residues. In nucleotides, the CDR3 is TGTGCCAGCTCACCAACAGGGCCAGGGGGCCAAGAGACCCAGTACTTC. Protein: CASSPTGPGGQETQYF.

This clone was observed a few times. The chain combines TRBV28 with TRBJ2-7, with a possible D match to TRBD1 (6 bases). Germline V lookup: CDR1 MDHEN, CDR2 SYDVKM. The V gene lost 8 bases and the J gene lost 6 bases, with 20 bases spanning the gap. There are 14 residues in the CDR3. CDR3 sequence: CASLGPRDIGEQYF. For the CDR3, the DNA is TGTGCCAGCTTAGGCCCTCGGGACATAGGCGAGCAGTACTTC.

The chain couples TRBV6-5 to TRBJ1-5; D is unclear. The CDR3 is made up of 13 amino acids. The germline gives CDR1 MNHEY, CDR2 SVGAGI. V was pared by 6 bases and J by 0 bases, with 6 bases between. The chain's CDR3 is CASRPYSNQPQHF. CDR3 in DNA: TGTGCCAGCAGGCCCTATAGCAATCAGCCCCAGCATTTT.

The gene calls are TRBV28 and TRBJ1-1; 7 bases align to TRBD1. This CDR3 has 14 residues. V was pared by 3 bases and J by 3 bases, with 4 bases of the junction left unmatched. Germline CDR1 is MDHEN and CDR2 is SYDVKM. CDR3 protein: CASSFRGGYTEAFF. CDR3 coding DNA: TGTGCCAGCAGTTTTAGAGGGGGCTACACTGAAGCTTTCTTT.

Only a few counts were recorded for this clone. The junction shows a germline mismatch at one end, possibly a read error. The chain recombines TRBV5-3 with TRBJ2-4; no firm D call. TRBV5-3 is marked as an open reading frame, function uncertain. The CDR3 has 13 amino acids. This CDR3 is CASSFTGGNIQYF. CDR3 sequence (DNA): TGTGCCAGCAGCTTTACGGGTGGAAACATTCAGTACTTC.

The J gene is TRBJ2-5, the V gene TRBV2; tentatively, D is TRBD1 (6 bases). Germline CDR1 is SNHLY and CDR2 is FYNNEI. The CDR3 is 16 residues long. The V and J ends lost 8 bases and 3 bases respectively, with 22 bases between them. CDR3 sequence: CASEVSPRTEEETQYF. The CDR3 nucleotides read TGTGCCAGCGAGGTCTCACCAAGGACAGAAGAAGAGACCCAGTACTTC.

The gene calls are TRBV6-1 and TRBJ1-2; D unresolved. The CDR3 loop spans 13 amino acids. Germline CDR1 and CDR2: MNHNS and SASEGT. Trimming took off 2 bases at V and 3 bases at J, with 7 bases between the two ends. In nucleotides, the CDR3 is TGTGCCAGCAGTGAAATGAGGGACTATGGCTACACCTTC. This codes for CASSEMRDYGYTF.

The chain combines TRBV6-1 with TRBJ1-4, with D perhaps TRBD1 (6 bases). CDR3 length: 14 amino acids. Germline lookup yields CDR1 MNHNS and CDR2 SASEGT. The V gene lost 7 bases and the J gene lost 3 bases, with 12 bases spanning the gap. As DNA, the CDR3 is TGTGCCAGCAACCTAGGACAGTCTAATGAAAAACTGTTTTTT. Residues: CASNLGQSNEKLFF.

J is TRBJ1-1 and V is TRBV7-2, with D tentatively TRBD1 (6 bases). The V end lost 4 bases, the J end lost 4 bases, and 13 bases lay between the germline ends. CDR1 is SGHTA and CDR2 is FQGNSA in the germline V gene. The CDR3 consists of 14 residues. Here the CDR3 reads CASSSTGTSTEAFF. The CDR3 coding sequence is TGTGCCAGCAGCTCCACAGGGACGTCCACTGAAGCTTTCTTT.

The V call is TRBV29-1, the J call TRBJ1-2, with a weak D call TRBD1 (5 bases). Deletions cut 3 bases from V and 8 bases from J, with 13 bases between. This CDR3 has 12 amino acids. Looked up from germline, CDR1 is SQVTM and CDR2 is ANQGSEA. The CDR3 region has the DNA TGCAGCGTTGAGTCCGGGGGTGGAGGCTACACCTTC. This translates into CSVESGGGGYTF.

The chain joins TRBV7-3 to TRBJ2-1, with 10 bases aligning to TRBD1. V lost 6 bases, J lost 7 bases, and 9 bases stayed unmatched. CDR1 and CDR2 (germline): SGHTA, FQGTGA. The CDR3 contains 15 residues. DNA of the CDR3: TGTGCCAGCAGGTCTCCCGGGACAGGGGTAAATGAGCAGTTCTTC. As protein: CASRSPGTGVNEQFF.

The genes are TRBV6-5 and TRBJ1-3; TRBD1 aligns across 8 bases. The CDR3 length is 15 residues. With V trimmed by 7 bases and J by 4 bases, 9 bases remained unmatched. CDR1 and CDR2 from the germline V gene are MNHEY and SVGAGI. Written as DNA, the CDR3 is TGTGCCAGCACCGTGGACAGGGCACAAGGAAACACCATATATTTT. Amino acids: CASTVDRAQGNTIYF.

Note on this clone: The sample holds other DNA sequences that translate to the same CDR3. The chain is built from TRBV27 and TRBJ2-7; D is unresolved. This CDR3 is built from 14 residues. V lost 8 bases, J lost 0 bases, and 14 bases lay in between. CDR1 and CDR2 (germline): MNHEY, SMNVEV (reference sequence). CDR3 sequence reads: CASSFGDSSYEQYF. The CDR3 region has the DNA TGTGCCAGCTCCTTTGGAGACTCCTCCTACGAGCAGTACTTC.

Concerning this clone itself: Other DNA sequences from this sample encode an identical CDR3 as well. The chain combines TRBV5-1 with TRBJ2-5; D is perhaps TRBD2 (6 bases). The CDR3 has 14 residues. Trimming pared 0 bases from V and 2 bases from J, leaving 8 bases between. Germline V CDR1 and CDR2: SGHRS, YFSETQ. The CDR3 coding sequence is TGCGCCAGCAGCTTGGGCCTAGCGCAAGAGACCCAGTACTTC. The encoded protein is CASSLGLAQETQYF.

The sample holds a few counts of this clone. The genes are TRBV10-3 and TRBJ1-1, with unresolved D. CDR1 is ENHRY, CDR2 SYGVKD, per germline. CDR3 length: 13 residues. The germline V and J ends were trimmed by 7 bases and 1 base, with 10 bases remaining between them. Written as DNA, the CDR3 is TGTGCCATCATGGGCTCTACGAACACTGAAGCTTTCTTT. The encoded protein is CAIMGSTNTEAFF.

This clone was detected only a few times. The J gene is TRBJ1-6, the V gene TRBV30; 9 bases fit TRBD1. Germline loops: CDR1 GTSNPN, CDR2 SVGIG (reference sequence). This CDR3 is built from 13 residues. V shed 7 bases and J 8 bases; nucleotides not matched to a gene: 6. The CDR3 spells CAYSGTGHSPLHF. CDR3 in DNA: TGTGCCTACTCCGGGACAGGGCATTCACCCCTCCACTTT.

This chain connects TRBV25-1 to TRBJ1-6; 10 nucleotides line up with TRBD1. The CDR3 contains 15 residues. J gave up 6 bases and V 5 bases, and 4 bases lay outside the gene matches. From germline, CDR1 is MGHDK and CDR2 SYGVNS. CDR3 region: CASSSTGGSNSPLHF. In DNA, the CDR3 is TGTGCCAGCAGTTCGACAGGGGGCAGTAATTCACCCCTCCACTTT.

The V and J genes are TRBV28 and TRBJ1-5; D call uncertain. The CDR3 is made up of 14 amino acids. Germline assignment: CDR1 MDHEN and CDR2 SYDVKM. Trimming left V 6 bases short and J 1 base short, with 10 bases between. CDR3 DNA sequence: TGTGCCAGCAGCTCTTATTTCAGCAATCAGCCCCAGCATTTT. Amino acid sequence: CASSSYFSNQPQHF. Full variable domain (missing parts from reference TRBV28 and TRBJ1-5): DVKVTQSSRYLVKRTGEKVFLECVQDMDHENMFWYRQDPGLGLRLIYFSYDVKMKEKGDIPEGYSVSREKKERFSLILESASTNQTSMYLCASSSYFSNQPQHFGDGTRLSIL.

The chain recombines TRBV6-1 with TRBJ1-2; D unresolved. Germline V gives CDR1 MNHNS, CDR2 SASEGT. The CDR3 length is 15 residues. Deletions cut 1 base from V and 0 bases from J, with 9 bases between. The CDR3 region is CASSEVGVTNYGYTF. The CDR3 DNA sequence: TGTGCCAGCAGTGAAGTCGGGGTCACTAACTATGGCTACACCTTC.

The rearrangement links TRBV5-1 to TRBJ2-5, with D tentatively TRBD1 (6 bases). With 4 bases removed from V and 4 bases from J, the gap between germline ends came to 11 bases. The CDR3 consists of 13 residues. Germline-derived CDR1 and CDR2 are SGHRS and YFSETQ. This CDR3 reads CASSPQGLETQYF. CDR3 DNA sequence: TGCGCCAGCAGCCCCCAGGGGCTAGAGACCCAGTACTTC.